This T cell receptor (beta chain) was captured in a study of blood T cell repertoires in COVID-19. Across the whole study: The samples span acute and convalescent COVID-19 from the United States, Italy and Spain. Sources were T cells, B-cell-depleted T cells, or PBMCs; the material itself was cDNA or gDNA.

The CDR3 is 15 amino acids. Germline CDR1 is SGHVS and CDR2 is FNYEAQ. Germline trimming cut 0 bases from V and 2 bases from J; bases unmatched to any gene: 2. Original analysis: Amplification of reference gene primers provided the estimated nucleated cell counts. Profiled with immunoSEQ multiplex PCR; TCRdb holds only in-frame clones, not every one. Clone size and V and J calls were adopted from that table, with D and trimming inferred from the DNA. The sample comprises 250,000 or so clones, around nine tenths of which are singletons, and roughly 8% rests with the top ten. The sample consisted of peripheral blood. The chain couples TRBV7-6 to TRBJ2-3; 7 bases align to TRBD2. The receptor's source is a man in his forties with active or convalescent COVID-19. Here the CDR3 reads CASSLAGGNTDTQYF. The CDR3 nucleotides read TGTGCCAGCAGCTTAGCGGGGGGGAACACAGATACGCAGTATTTT.